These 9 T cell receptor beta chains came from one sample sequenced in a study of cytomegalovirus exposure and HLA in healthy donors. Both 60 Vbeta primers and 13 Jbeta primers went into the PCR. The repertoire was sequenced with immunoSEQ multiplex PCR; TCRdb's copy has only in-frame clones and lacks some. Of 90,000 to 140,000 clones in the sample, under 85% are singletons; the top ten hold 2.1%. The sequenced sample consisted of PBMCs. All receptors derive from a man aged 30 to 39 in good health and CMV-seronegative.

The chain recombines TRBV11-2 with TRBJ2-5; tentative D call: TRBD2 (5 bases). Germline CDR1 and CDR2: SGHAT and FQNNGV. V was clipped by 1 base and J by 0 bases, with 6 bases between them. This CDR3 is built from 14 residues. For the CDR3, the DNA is TGTGCCAGCAGCTTAGGGACTTACCAAGAGACCCAGTACTTC. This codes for CASSLGTYQETQYF.

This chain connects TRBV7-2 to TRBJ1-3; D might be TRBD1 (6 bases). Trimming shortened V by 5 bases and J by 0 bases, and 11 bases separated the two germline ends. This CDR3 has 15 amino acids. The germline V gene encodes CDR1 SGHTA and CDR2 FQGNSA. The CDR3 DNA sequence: TGTGCCAGCAGCGGACAGTTACACTCTGGAAACACCATATATTTT. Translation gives CASSGQLHSGNTIYF.

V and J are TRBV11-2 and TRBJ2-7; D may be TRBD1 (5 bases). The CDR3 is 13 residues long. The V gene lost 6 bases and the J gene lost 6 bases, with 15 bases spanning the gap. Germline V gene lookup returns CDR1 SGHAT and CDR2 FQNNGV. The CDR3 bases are TGTGCCAGCAGGTTGTCACAGGTTCCCGAGCAGTACTTC. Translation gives CASRLSQVPEQYF.

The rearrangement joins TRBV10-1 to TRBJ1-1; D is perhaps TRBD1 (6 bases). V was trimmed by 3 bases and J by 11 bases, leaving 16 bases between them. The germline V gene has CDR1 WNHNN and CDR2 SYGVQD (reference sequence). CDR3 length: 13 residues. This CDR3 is CASSEGSGHSAFF. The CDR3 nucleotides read TGCGCCAGCAGTGAAGGGTCGGGACATTCGGCTTTCTTT.

Here the CDR3 DNA reads TGTGCCAGCAGTAATGCAGGGGGCGCCGGTGAGACCCAGTACTTC. This codes for CASSNAGGAGETQYF. The rearrangement joins TRBV6-5 to TRBJ2-5; 8 bases map to TRBD1. V was pared by 5 bases and J by 5 bases, with 10 bases of the junction left unmatched. There are 15 residues in the CDR3. Per the germline V gene, CDR1 is MNHEY and CDR2 is SVGAGI.

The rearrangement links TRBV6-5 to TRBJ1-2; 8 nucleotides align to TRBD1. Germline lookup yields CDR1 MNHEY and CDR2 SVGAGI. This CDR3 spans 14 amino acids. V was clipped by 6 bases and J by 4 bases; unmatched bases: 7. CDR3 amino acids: CASSRDRGSYGYTF. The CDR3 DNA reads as TGTGCCAGCAGCCGTGACAGGGGCAGCTATGGCTACACCTTC.

CDR3 in amino acids: CASGTGTSNEQFF. CDR3 bases: TGCGCCAGCGGGACCGGGACTAGCAATGAGCAGTTCTTC. This chain uses TRBV5-1 with TRBJ2-1; 8 bases map to TRBD2. Germline CDR1 reads SGHRS; CDR2 reads YFSETQ. Unmatched junction bases numbered 6, after V lost 7 bases and J lost 6 bases. The CDR3 sequence is 13 residues long. Using reference TRBV5-1 and TRBJ2-1 for the parts outside the CDR3, the full variable domain is KAGVTQTPRYLIKTRGQQVTLSCSPISGHRSVSWYQQTPGQGLQFLFEYFSETQRNKGNFPGRFSGRQFSNSRSEMNVSTLELGDSALYLCASGTGTSNEQFFGPGTRLTVL.

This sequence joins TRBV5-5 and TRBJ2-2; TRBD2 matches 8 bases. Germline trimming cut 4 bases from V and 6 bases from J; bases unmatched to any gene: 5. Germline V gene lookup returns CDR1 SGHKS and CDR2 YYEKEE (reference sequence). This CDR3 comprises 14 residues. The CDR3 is CASSPGGLPGELFF. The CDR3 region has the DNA TGTGCCAGCAGCCCGGGGGGGCTCCCCGGGGAGCTGTTTTTT. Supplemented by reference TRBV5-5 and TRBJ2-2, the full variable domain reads DAGVTQSPTHLIKTRGQQVTLRCSPISGHKSVSWYQQVLGQGPQFIFQYYEKEERGRGNFPDRFSARQFPNYSSELNVNALLLGDSALYLCASSPGGLPGELFFGEGSRLTVL.

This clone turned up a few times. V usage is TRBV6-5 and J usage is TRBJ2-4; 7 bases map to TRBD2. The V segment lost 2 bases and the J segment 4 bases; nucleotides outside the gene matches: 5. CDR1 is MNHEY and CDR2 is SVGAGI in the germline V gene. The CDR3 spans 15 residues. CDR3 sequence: CASSYTPGGKNIQYF. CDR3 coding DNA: TGTGCCAGCAGTTACACCCCGGGGGGTAAAAACATTCAGTACTTC.